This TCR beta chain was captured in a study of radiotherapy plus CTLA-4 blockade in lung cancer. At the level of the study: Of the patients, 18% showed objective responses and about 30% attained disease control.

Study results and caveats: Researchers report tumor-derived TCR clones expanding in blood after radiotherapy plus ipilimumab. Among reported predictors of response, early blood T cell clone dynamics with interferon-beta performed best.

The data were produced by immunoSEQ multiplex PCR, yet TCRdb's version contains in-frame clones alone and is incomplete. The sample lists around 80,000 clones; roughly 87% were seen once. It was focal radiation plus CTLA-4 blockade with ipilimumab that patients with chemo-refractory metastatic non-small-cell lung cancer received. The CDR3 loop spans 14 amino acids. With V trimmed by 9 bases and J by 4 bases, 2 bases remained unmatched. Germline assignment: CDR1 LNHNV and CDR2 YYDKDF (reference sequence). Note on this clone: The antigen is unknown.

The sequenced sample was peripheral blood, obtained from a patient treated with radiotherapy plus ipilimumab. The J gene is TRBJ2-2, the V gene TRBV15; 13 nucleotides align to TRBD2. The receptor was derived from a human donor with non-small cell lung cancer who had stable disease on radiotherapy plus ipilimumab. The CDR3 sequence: CATRTSGSTGELFF. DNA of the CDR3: TGTGCCACTCGGACTAGCGGGAGCACCGGGGAGCTGTTTTTT. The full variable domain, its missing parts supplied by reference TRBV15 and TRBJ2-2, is DAMVIQNPRYQVTQFGKPVTLSCSQTLNHNVMYWYQQKSSQAPKLLFHYYDKDFNNEADTPDNFQSRRPNTSFCFLDIRSPGLGDTAMYLCATRTSGSTGELFFGEGSRLTVL.